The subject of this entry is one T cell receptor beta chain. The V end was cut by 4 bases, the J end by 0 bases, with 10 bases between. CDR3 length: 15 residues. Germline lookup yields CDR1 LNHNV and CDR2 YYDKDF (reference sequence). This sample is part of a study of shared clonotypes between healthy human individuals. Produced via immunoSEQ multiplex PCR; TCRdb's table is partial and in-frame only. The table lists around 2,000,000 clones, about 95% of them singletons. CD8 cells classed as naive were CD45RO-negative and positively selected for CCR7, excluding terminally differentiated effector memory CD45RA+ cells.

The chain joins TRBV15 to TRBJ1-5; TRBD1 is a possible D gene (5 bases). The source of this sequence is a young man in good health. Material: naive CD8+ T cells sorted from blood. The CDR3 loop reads CATSTRDSSNQPQHF. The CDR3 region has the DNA TGTGCCACCAGCACGAGGGACTCTAGCAATCAGCCCCAGCATTTT. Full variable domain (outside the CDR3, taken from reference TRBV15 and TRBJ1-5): DAMVIQNPRYQVTQFGKPVTLSCSQTLNHNVMYWYQQKSSQAPKLLFHYYDKDFNNEADTPDNFQSRRPNTSFCFLDIRSPGLGDTAMYLCATSTRDSSNQPQHFGDGTRLSIL.